This record concerns one TCR beta chain sequence. Its specificity is not known. TCRdb reprocessed the RACE reads with MiXCR, giving one entry per CDR3 protein. The repertoire holds about 400,000 distinct CDR3 sequences, with over 6% as singletons. Germline CDR1 and CDR2: SGHTA and FQGTGA. V dropped 1 base and J dropped 4; count of bases not matched to a gene: 8. The CDR3 is 17 amino acids. Specified time point: patch test 2, 6 weeks after DPC sensitization. The treatment here: therapeutic diphenylcyclopropenone sensitization with weekly scalp DPC. The sample originates from a study of human T cells and chemical hapten exposure. Turning to the study itself: In the roughly 24-week study, patients were dosed weekly with diphenylcyclopropenone on the scalp throughout. Regarding the study as a whole: Significantly more large CDR3 similarity clusters were formed by expanded TCRs than by controls.

Sequences were derived from whole blood, sampled in connection with sensitization to the hapten diphenylcyclopropenone (DPC). The TCR comes from a woman aged 18-29 years with alopecia areata. Some clones in this sample may be carry-over from other donors' samples. This chain joins TRBV7-3 and TRBJ2-3; 10 positions match TRBD2. The CDR3 sequence: CASSLNQLAGVSDTQYF. The CDR3 nucleotides read TGTGCCAGCAGCTTAAACCAGCTAGCGGGGGTATCAGATACGCAGTATTTT.